This T cell receptor (beta chain) originates from a study of T cell responses to AZD1222 COVID-19 vaccine. Some clones are missing from TCRdb's copy, which holds only in-frame ones; the method was immunoSEQ multiplex PCR. This sample yields some 150,000 clones, of which 90% are seen a single time; approximately 2% belongs to the top ten. V lost 9 bases to trimming and J lost 3 bases, with 12 bases between them. The germline gives CDR1 LNHNV, CDR2 YYDKDF (reference sequence). The CDR3 length is 13 residues. V and J are TRBV15 and TRBJ2-1; possible D gene TRBD1, 6 bases. The input for sequencing was peripheral blood, taken on day 0 of AZD1222 vaccination. The sequence derives from an adult in good health. The CDR3 spells CATRKGGYNEQFF. Written as DNA, the CDR3 is TGTGCCACTCGGAAAGGGGGCTACAATGAGCAGTTCTTC.